The sequence of this TCR beta chain was determined in a study of blood T cell repertoires in COVID-19 (dated by TCRdb to 2018 to 2020). About the study as a whole: Samples covering the acute and convalescent phases of COVID-19 were provided by collaborators in the United States, Italy and Spain. The repertoires were released in a freely available public database intended as a resource for research on the immune response to SARS-CoV-2. The samples were drawn from the first 160 participants of the ongoing ImmuneRACE study and from 950 to 1,500 subjects provided by 6 global collaborators. Nearly every sample came with metadata listing a de-identified subject ID, COVID-19 status, age in years and sex. Where HLA class I and class II types were available, the types were taken from metadata supplied by the sample provider, not from assay-based typing. The dataset comprised deeply sampled blood TCRbeta repertoires from subjects exposed to, actively infected with, or recovered from COVID-19. The prospective study material was composed of cDNA or gDNA derived from T cells, B-cell-depleted T cells, or PBMCs.

TCRbeta CDR3 regions were amplified from genomic DNA using the immunoSEQ Assay, a bias-controlled multiplex PCR. As for the original processing: The number of nucleated cells in each sample was estimated by amplification of reference gene primers within the assay. To quantify the absolute abundance of each unique TCRbeta CDR3 rearrangement, sequence reads were collapsed and filtered. For each sample, productive Simpson clonality was calculated by taking the square root of Simpson's diversity index across productive rearrangements. This immuneACCESS table, as held by TCRdb, lists in-frame sequences with V and J called but not all clones. Of the missing ones, under half trace to an unresolved V gene in checked studies; the others have no known cause. V and J calls and clone size follow that table, whereas D and trimming were derived from the DNA. The sample yields just under 250,000 clones; approximately 86% were counted once. Less than 4% of the sample comes from the top ten.

What the work shows at the level of the full study, not this receptor alone: The amount of clinical and demographic metadata varied by source and participant and was provided uncurated.

V is reduced by 0 bases and J by 1 base, leaving a spacing of 18 bases between them. The germline V gene yields LGHNA for CDR1 and YNFKEQ for CDR2. The CDR3 sequence holds 18 residues, the cysteine and phenylalanine included. This entry keeps only the CDR3 DNA: 54 bases, framed from base 1. Comment on this clone: No cognate antigen has been identified for it. The input lacks base qualities; no much larger clone sits a single base away.

A second Seattle source provided samples from volunteer blood donors who had recovered from COVID-19. Collaborating institutions collected whole blood in K2EDTA tubes following their own protocols. For TCRbeta analysis, collaborators shipped samples in one of three forms: frozen whole blood, isolated PBMCs, or DNA extracted from either of those sample types. Sequenced material: peripheral blood. This TCR came from a woman under 40 who had recovered from COVID-19. Recombination linked TRBV4-2 to TRBJ1-1, and possibly TRBD1, on 5 matching bases. The nucleotides read TGTGCCAGCAGCCAAGATGTCGTCAGGGTGAAAGGGAACACTGAAGCTTTCTTT. Its translation is CASSQDVVRVKGNTEAFF.